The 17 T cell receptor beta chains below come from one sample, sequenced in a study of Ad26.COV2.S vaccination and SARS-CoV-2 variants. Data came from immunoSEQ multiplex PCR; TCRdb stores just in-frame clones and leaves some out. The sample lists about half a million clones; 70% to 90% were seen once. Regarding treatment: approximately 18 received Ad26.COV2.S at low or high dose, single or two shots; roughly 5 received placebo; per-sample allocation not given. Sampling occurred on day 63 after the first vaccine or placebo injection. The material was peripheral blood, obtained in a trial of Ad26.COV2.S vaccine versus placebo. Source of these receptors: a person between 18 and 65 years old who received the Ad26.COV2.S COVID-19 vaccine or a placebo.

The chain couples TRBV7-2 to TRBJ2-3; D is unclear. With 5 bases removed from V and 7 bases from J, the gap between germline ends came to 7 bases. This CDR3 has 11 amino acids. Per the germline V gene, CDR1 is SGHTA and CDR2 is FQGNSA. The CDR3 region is CASSLLYTQYF. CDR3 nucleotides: TGTGCCAGCAGCCTTCTTTATACGCAGTATTTT.

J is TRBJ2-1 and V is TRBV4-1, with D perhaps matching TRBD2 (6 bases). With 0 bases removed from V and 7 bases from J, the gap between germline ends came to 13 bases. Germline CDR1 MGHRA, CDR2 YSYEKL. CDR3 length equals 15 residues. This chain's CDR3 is CASSQDFYGGNEQFF. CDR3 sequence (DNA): TGCGCCAGCAGCCAAGATTTCTATGGGGGGAATGAGCAGTTCTTC.

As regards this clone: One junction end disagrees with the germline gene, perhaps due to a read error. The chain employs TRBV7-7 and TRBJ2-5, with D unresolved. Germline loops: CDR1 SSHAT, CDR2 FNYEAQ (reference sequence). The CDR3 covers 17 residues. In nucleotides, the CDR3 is TGTGCTAGCAGCTTAGGCCTTATTCCCTGGATGCAGGAGACCCAGTACTTC. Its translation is CASSLGLIPWMQETQYF.

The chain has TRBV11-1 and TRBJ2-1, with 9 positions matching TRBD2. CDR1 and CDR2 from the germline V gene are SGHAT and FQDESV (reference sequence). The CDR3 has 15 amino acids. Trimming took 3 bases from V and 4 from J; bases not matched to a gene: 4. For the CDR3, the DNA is TGTGCCAGCAGCTTGGGGACTAGCCTATACAATGAGCAGTTCTTC. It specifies CASSLGTSLYNEQFF.

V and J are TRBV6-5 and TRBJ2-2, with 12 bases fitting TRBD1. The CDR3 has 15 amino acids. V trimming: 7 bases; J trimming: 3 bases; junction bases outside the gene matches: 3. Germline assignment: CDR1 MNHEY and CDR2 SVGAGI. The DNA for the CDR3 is TGTGCCAGCAAGGGACAGGGGGCGTACACCGGGGAGCTGTTTTTT. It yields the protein CASKGQGAYTGELFF.

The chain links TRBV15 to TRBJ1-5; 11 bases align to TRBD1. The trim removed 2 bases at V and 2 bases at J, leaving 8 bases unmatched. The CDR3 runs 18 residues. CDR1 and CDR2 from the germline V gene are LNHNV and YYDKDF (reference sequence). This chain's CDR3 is CATSRTGQGAWGNQPQHF. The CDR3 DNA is TGTGCCACCAGCAGAACCGGACAGGGGGCCTGGGGCAATCAGCCCCAGCATTTT.

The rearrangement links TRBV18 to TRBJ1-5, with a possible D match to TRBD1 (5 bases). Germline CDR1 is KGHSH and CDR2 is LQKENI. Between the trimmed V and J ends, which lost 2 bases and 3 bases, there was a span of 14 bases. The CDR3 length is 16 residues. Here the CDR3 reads CASSPGAGFSNQPQHF. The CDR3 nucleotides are TGTGCCAGCTCACCAGGGGCCGGGTTCTCCAATCAGCCCCAGCATTTT.

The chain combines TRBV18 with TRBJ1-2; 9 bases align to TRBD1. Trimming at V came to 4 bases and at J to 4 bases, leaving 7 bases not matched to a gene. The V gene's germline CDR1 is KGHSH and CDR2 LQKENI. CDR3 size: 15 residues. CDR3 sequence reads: CASSRDRGFGYGYTF. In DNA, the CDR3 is TGTGCCAGCTCACGAGACAGGGGGTTCGGCTATGGCTACACCTTC.

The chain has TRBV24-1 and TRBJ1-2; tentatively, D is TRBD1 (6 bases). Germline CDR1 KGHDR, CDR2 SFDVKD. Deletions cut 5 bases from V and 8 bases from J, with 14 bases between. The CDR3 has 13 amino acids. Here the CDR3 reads CATSGGHLEGYTF. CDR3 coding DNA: TGTGCCACCAGTGGGGGACACCTCGAAGGCTACACCTTC.

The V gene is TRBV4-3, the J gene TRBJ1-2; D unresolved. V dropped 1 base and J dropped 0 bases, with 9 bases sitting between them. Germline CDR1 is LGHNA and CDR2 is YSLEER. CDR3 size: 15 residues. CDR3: CASSQVGVPNYGYTF. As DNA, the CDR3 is TGCGCCAGCAGCCAAGTTGGGGTACCTAACTATGGCTACACCTTC.

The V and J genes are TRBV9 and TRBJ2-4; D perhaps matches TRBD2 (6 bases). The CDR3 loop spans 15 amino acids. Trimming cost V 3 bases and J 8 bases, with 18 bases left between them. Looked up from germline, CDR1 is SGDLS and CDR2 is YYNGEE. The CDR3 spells CASSEGRRDFDIQYF. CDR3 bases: TGTGCCAGCAGCGAGGGGCGGAGGGACTTTGACATTCAGTACTTC.

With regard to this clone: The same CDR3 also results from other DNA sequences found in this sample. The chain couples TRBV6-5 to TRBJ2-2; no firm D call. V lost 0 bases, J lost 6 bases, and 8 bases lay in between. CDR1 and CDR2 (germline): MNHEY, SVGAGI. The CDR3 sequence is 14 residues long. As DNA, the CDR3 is TGTGCCAGCAGTTACTCGGGTCTCGCCGGGGAGCTGTTTTTT. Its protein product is CASSYSGLAGELFF.

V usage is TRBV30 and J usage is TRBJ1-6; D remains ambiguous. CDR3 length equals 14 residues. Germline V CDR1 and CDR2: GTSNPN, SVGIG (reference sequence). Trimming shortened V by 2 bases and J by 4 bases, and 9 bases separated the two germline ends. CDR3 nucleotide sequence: TGTGCCTGGAGTTCCGAGGGTTATAATTCACCCCTCCACTTT. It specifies CAWSSEGYNSPLHF.

CDR3 DNA sequence: TGTGCCACCCTGAAGGGAGGGTTCGCAGATACGCAGTATTTT. It translates to CATLKGGFADTQYF. This chain connects TRBV7-9 to TRBJ2-3, with TRBD2 matching 7 bases. Trimming removed 10 bases from V and 4 bases from J; junction bases left unmatched: 11. Germline CDR1 is SEHNR and CDR2 is FQNEAQ (reference sequence). This CDR3 has 14 residues.

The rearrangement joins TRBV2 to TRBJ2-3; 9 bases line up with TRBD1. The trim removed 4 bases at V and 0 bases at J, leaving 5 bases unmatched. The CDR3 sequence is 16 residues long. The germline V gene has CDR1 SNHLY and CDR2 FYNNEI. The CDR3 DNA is TGTGCCAGCAGTGGACAGACAGGGGGTAGCACAGATACGCAGTATTTT. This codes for CASSGQTGGSTDTQYF.

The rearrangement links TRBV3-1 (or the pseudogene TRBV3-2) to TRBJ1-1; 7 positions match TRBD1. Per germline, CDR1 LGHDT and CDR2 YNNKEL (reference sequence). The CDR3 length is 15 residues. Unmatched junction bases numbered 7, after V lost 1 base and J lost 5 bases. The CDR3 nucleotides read TGTGCCAGCAGCCAAGTGAGGGACAGCCGTACTGAAGCTTTCTTT. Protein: CASSQVRDSRTEAFF.

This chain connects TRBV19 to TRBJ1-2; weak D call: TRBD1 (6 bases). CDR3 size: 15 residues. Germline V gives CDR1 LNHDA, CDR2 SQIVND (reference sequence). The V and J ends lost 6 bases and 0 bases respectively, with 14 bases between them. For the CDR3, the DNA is TGTGCCAGTAGGCGTCCGGGACACACTAACTATGGCTACACCTTC. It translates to CASRRPGHTNYGYTF.